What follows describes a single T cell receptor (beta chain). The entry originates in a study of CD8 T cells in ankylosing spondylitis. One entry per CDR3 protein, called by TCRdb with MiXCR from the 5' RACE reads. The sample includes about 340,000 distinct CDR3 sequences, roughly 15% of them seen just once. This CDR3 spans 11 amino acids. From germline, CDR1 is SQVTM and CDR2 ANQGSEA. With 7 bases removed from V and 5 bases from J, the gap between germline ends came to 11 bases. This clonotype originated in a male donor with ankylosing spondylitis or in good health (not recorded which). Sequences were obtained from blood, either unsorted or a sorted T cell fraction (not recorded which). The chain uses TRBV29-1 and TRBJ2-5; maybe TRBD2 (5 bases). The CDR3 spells CSARPGETQYF. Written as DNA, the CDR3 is TGCAGCGCCCGCCCGGGGGAGACCCAGTACTTC.